These 25 T cell receptor beta chains were sequenced from one sample in a study of T cell responses to AZD1222 COVID-19 vaccine. The repertoire was sequenced with immunoSEQ multiplex PCR; TCRdb's copy has only in-frame clones and lacks some. The table shows roughly 90,000 clones, with around nine tenths occurring only once. The source material was peripheral blood, sampled 28 days after the second AZD1222 dose. These receptors came from an adult who received the AZD1222 COVID-19 vaccine.

This chain links TRBV7-2 with TRBJ2-3; possibly TRBD1 or TRBD2 for D (6 bases each). The CDR3 has 14 residues. Trimming stripped 4 bases from V and 4 bases from J, with 12 bases between. Germline loops: CDR1 SGHTA, CDR2 FQGNSA. CDR3 sequence: CASSSGAGADTQYF. For the CDR3, the DNA is TGTGCCAGCAGCTCGGGGGCAGGGGCAGATACGCAGTATTTT.

The genes are TRBV3-1 (or the pseudogene TRBV3-2) and TRBJ1-2; 10 positions agree with TRBD1. Germline CDR1 is LGHDT and CDR2 is YNNKEL (reference sequence). The CDR3 consists of 17 residues. V lost 1 base to trimming and J lost 6 bases; unmatched junction nucleotides: 11. CDR3 DNA sequence: TGTGCCAGCAGCCAAGGGAGACAGGGGGCGCGCAGAAATGGCTACACCTTC. Its protein is CASSQGRQGARRNGYTF.

The rearrangement joins TRBV12-3 or TRBV12-4 to TRBJ1-2, with D unresolved. The CDR3 is made up of 11 amino acids. V was trimmed by 6 bases and J by 8 bases, leaving 10 bases between them. For the CDR3, the DNA is TGTGCCAGCAGCGACCGGGCAGGCTACACCTTC. This translates into CASSDRAGYTF.

The V and J genes are TRBV19 and TRBJ1-1, with D perhaps TRBD1 (5 bases). Germline V CDR1 and CDR2: LNHDA, SQIVND (reference sequence). V was trimmed by 9 bases and J by 0 bases, leaving 17 bases between them. The CDR3 contains 15 residues. DNA for the CDR3: TGTGCCAGCCGCGGGAGGGGAATTCTGAACACTGAAGCTTTCTTT. Amino acids: CASRGRGILNTEAFF.

Details on this clone: This same CDR3 is encoded by further DNA sequences in the sample. CDR3 nucleotide sequence: TGTGCCAGCAGCTTAGCAGGGTCTGGGGCCAACGTCCTGACTTTC. This codes for CASSLAGSGANVLTF. V is TRBV7-9 and J is TRBJ2-6, with unresolved D. Germline V gene lookup returns CDR1 SEHNR and CDR2 FQNEAQ (reference sequence). Trimming removed 0 bases from V and 1 base from J, with 4 bases in between. The CDR3 consists of 15 residues.

The rearrangement joins TRBV7-2 to TRBJ1-5; tentative D call: TRBD1 (5 bases). From germline, CDR1 is SGHTA and CDR2 FQGNSA. The CDR3 covers 16 residues. Trimming stripped 5 bases from V and 1 base from J, with 15 bases between. This CDR3 reads CASSPVGGYSNQPQHF. CDR3 coding DNA: TGTGCCAGCAGCCCCGTGGGGGGGTACAGCAATCAGCCCCAGCATTTT. Drawing the rest from reference TRBV7-2 and TRBJ1-5, the complete variable domain is GAGVSQSPSNKVTEKGKDVELRCDPISGHTALYWYRQSLGQGLEFLIYFQGNSAPDKSGLPSDRFSAERTGGSVSTLTIQRTQQEDSAVYLCASSPVGGYSNQPQHFGDGTRLSIL.

This chain joins TRBV11-2 and TRBJ1-1; 7 bases map to TRBD1. The V segment lost 5 bases and the J segment 1 base; nucleotides outside the gene matches: 16. CDR3 length equals 18 residues. In germline, CDR1 is SGHAT, CDR2 FQNNGV. DNA of the CDR3: TGTGCCAGCAGCGGCCGGGACAGAAATAGACATAGGAACACTGAAGCTTTCTTT. It is translated as CASSGRDRNRHRNTEAFF.

The chain joins TRBV3-1 (or the pseudogene TRBV3-2) to TRBJ2-3; 8 bases match TRBD2. V was clipped by 4 bases and J by 6 bases; unmatched bases: 6. CDR1 is LGHDT and CDR2 is YNNKEL in the germline V gene (reference sequence). This CDR3 comprises 14 residues. The CDR3 bases are TGTGCCAGCAGCCTAGCGGGGTCAATGGATACGCAGTATTTT. Protein: CASSLAGSMDTQYF.

J is TRBJ1-5 and V is TRBV7-9; possible D gene TRBD1, 5 bases. Per the germline V gene, CDR1 is SEHNR and CDR2 is FQNEAQ (reference sequence). The CDR3 consists of 18 residues. The V end lost 0 bases, the J end lost 1 base, and 16 bases lay between the germline ends. The CDR3 sequence: CASSLARGRWGSNQPQHF. The CDR3 region has the DNA TGTGCCAGCAGCTTAGCGCGCGGAAGGTGGGGCAGCAATCAGCCCCAGCATTTT.

The DNA of the CDR3 is TGTGCCAGCAGCTTATTGGGGGGAATACACATGAACACTGAAGCTTTCTTT. It is translated as CASSLLGGIHMNTEAFF. The chain carries TRBV7-9 and TRBJ1-1; weak D call: TRBD1 (5 bases). CDR1 is SEHNR, CDR2 FQNEAQ, per germline (reference sequence). The CDR3 totals 17 residues. The ends were cut back, 2 bases at V and 0 bases at J, with 16 bases in the middle.

This rearrangement joins TRBV5-1 to TRBJ1-1, with a tentative D call TRBD1 (5 bases). Germline V lookup: CDR1 SGHRS, CDR2 YFSETQ. The ends were cut back, 0 bases at V and 1 base at J, with 10 bases in the middle. This CDR3 contains 15 residues. The CDR3 sequence is CASSLALTGNTEAFF. The CDR3 DNA reads as TGCGCCAGCAGCTTGGCCCTAACAGGGAACACTGAAGCTTTCTTT.

This clone was detected once. This chain connects TRBV3-1 (or the pseudogene TRBV3-2) to TRBJ1-4, with D perhaps matching TRBD1 (5 bases). V lost 0 bases and J lost 8, with 10 bases in between. The CDR3 spans 14 residues. Germline CDR1 is LGHDT and CDR2 is YNNKEL (reference sequence). The CDR3 loop is CASSQDPGQEKLFF. The CDR3 DNA is TGTGCCAGCAGCCAAGATCCTGGACAAGAAAAACTGTTTTTT.

This chain connects TRBV18 to TRBJ1-2; TRBD1 aligns across 8 bases. V dropped 1 base and J dropped 6; count of bases not matched to a gene: 7. This CDR3 has 15 residues. Germline V gives CDR1 KGHSH, CDR2 LQKENI. CDR3 DNA sequence: TGTGCCAGCTCACCACTTGGACAGGGTGGCAATGGCTACACCTTC. Its translation: CASSPLGQGGNGYTF.

This chain uses TRBV3-1 (or the pseudogene TRBV3-2) with TRBJ1-1; D call uncertain. CDR1 and CDR2 (germline): LGHDT, YNNKEL (reference sequence). Trimming cost V 6 bases and J 1 base, with 3 bases left between them. CDR3 length equals 11 residues. Written as DNA, the CDR3 is TGTGCCAGCAGTCAGAACACTGAAGCTTTCTTT. Protein product: CASSQNTEAFF.

The chain is built from TRBV4-1 and TRBJ1-2; D perhaps matches TRBD1 (6 bases). V lost 1 base to trimming and J lost 7 bases, with 13 bases between them. Germline values: CDR1 MGHRA, CDR2 YSYEKL. The CDR3 is 14 residues long. The CDR3 coding sequence is TGCGCCAGCAGCCAAGGGTGGGGGGCCAGTGGCTACACCTTC. It is translated as CASSQGWGASGYTF.

The chain couples TRBV9 to TRBJ2-2, with a weak D call TRBD2 (5 bases). The V gene lost 3 bases and the J gene lost 0 bases, with 12 bases spanning the gap. The length of the CDR3 is 16 residues. Germline CDR1 SGDLS, CDR2 YYNGEE. The CDR3 region is CASSDQGSTNTGELFF. In nucleotides, the CDR3 is TGTGCCAGCAGCGACCAAGGGAGCACGAACACCGGGGAGCTGTTTTTT.

This sequence joins TRBV7-8 and TRBJ1-6, with D perhaps matching TRBD1 (5 bases). Germline lookup yields CDR1 SGHVS and CDR2 FQNEAQ. V lost 7 bases to trimming and J lost 2 bases, with 12 bases between them. The CDR3 spans 15 residues. The CDR3 nucleotides read TGTGCCAGCACTACGGGGGGGACCTATAATTCACCCCTCCACTTT. Protein product: CASTTGGTYNSPLHF.

The V call is TRBV5-4, the J call TRBJ2-3; TRBD1 matches at 9 bases. The CDR3 loop spans 15 amino acids. The germline V gene has CDR1 SGHNT and CDR2 YYREEE (reference sequence). V lost 4 bases to trimming and J lost 6 bases; unmatched junction nucleotides: 9. The CDR3 DNA reads as TGTGCCAGCAGCGTCCGGGACAGGGTTGTCGATACGCAGTATTTT. As protein: CASSVRDRVVDTQYF.

J is TRBJ1-1 and V is TRBV6-2 or TRBV6-3, with D maybe TRBD1 (5 bases). The germline CDR1 and CDR2 sequences are MNHEY and SVGEGT. The CDR3 is made up of 14 amino acids. Trimming cost V 3 bases and J 4 bases, with 12 bases left between them. Here the CDR3 reads CASSYQGGSTEAFF. The CDR3 nucleotides read TGTGCCAGCAGTTATCAGGGTGGCAGCACTGAAGCTTTCTTT.

In this sample, this clone turned up once. The chain combines TRBV5-6 with TRBJ1-2, with 9 bases aligning to TRBD1. CDR3 length: 19 residues. Losses at the gene ends were 4 bases for V and 6 bases for J; bases not matched to a gene: 22. Germline CDR1 SGHDT, CDR2 YYEEEE. CDR3 region: CASSPLRTDRGGNYDGYTF. The DNA of the CDR3 is TGTGCCAGCAGCCCCTTGCGTACGGACAGGGGTGGCAACTACGATGGCTACACCTTC.

This clone has a single count. The chain carries TRBV4-2 and TRBJ2-3; tentatively, D is TRBD2 (5 bases). Germline V gene lookup returns CDR1 LGHNA and CDR2 YNFKEQ. V was cut by 0 bases and J by 2 bases, with 15 bases left in between. The CDR3 length is 17 residues. CDR3 DNA sequence: TGTGCCAGCAGCCAAGAATCCCGGACTTCGAACACAGATACGCAGTATTTT. Translation gives CASSQESRTSNTDTQYF.

This clone has a single count. V is TRBV7-9 and J is TRBJ2-1; perhaps TRBD2 as D (6 bases). Germline CDR1 is SEHNR and CDR2 is FQNEAQ (reference sequence). This CDR3 comprises 15 residues. V lost 4 bases and J 5 bases, leaving 15 bases between the germline ends. CDR3 in DNA: TGTGCCAGCAGCTCTCCTGCCGGGGGACACAATGAGCAGTTCTTC. Protein sequence: CASSSPAGGHNEQFF.

The chain links TRBV3-1 (or the pseudogene TRBV3-2) to TRBJ1-2; D is unclear. Germline-derived CDR1 and CDR2 are LGHDT and YNNKEL (reference sequence). This CDR3 comprises 14 residues. The V end was cut by 0 bases, the J end by 8 bases, with 13 bases between. CDR3 DNA sequence: TGTGCCAGCAGCCAAGATTTAGGCACAGCCGGCTACACCTTC. As protein: CASSQDLGTAGYTF.

This sequence joins TRBV5-4 and TRBJ2-7; TRBD2 might be the D (6 bases). The germline V and J ends were trimmed by 3 bases and 3 bases, with 19 bases remaining between them. CDR1 and CDR2 (germline): SGHNT, YYREEE (reference sequence). The CDR3 has 16 residues. As DNA, the CDR3 is TGTGCCAGCAGCTCCACCGGGAGCGGCCGATACTACGAGCAGTACTTC. Its translation: CASSSTGSGRYYEQYF. Full variable domain (missing parts from reference TRBV5-4 and TRBJ2-7): ETGVTQSPTHLIKTRGQQVTLRCSSQSGHNTVSWYQQALGQGPQFIFQYYREEENGRGNFPPRFSGLQFPNYSSELNVNALELDDSALYLCASSSTGSGRYYEQYFGPGTRLTVT.

The chain employs TRBV12-3 or TRBV12-4 and TRBJ1-2, with a tentative D call TRBD1 (5 bases). Trimming removed 6 bases at V and 7 bases at J, with 9 bases between. The CDR3 consists of 11 residues. CDR3 in amino acids: CASSTGSGYTF. CDR3 nucleotide sequence: TGTGCCAGCAGCACAGGCTCTGGCTACACCTTC.